This passage covers 20 T cell receptor beta chains from one sample sequenced in a study of T cell responses to AZD1222 COVID-19 vaccine (dated by TCRdb to the early 2020s). The time point label for this specimen denotes: baseline before first vaccination. Libraries were made using the immunoSEQ multiplex PCR assay. TCRdb limited this immuneACCESS table to in-frame rearrangements with V and J called. A share of clones is missing; checked studies link under half to unresolved V genes, and the rest is unexplained. The sample has 150,000 to 200,000 clones on record, around 88% of them singletons. Of the sample, roughly 0.5% falls within the top ten clones. The sequences come from peripheral blood, collected on day 0 of AZD1222 vaccination. These receptors came from an adult in good health.

The gene calls are TRBV10-3 and TRBJ2-1, with 9 bases that match TRBD2. Germline assignment: CDR1 ENHRY and CDR2 SYGVKD. The CDR3 extends over 15 amino acids. Germline trimming cut 3 bases from V and 7 bases from J; bases unmatched to any gene: 7. CDR3 region: CAISEGRGGENEQFF. The CDR3 DNA sequence: TGTGCCATCAGTGAAGGGCGGGGGGGCGAAAATGAGCAGTTCTTC.

The DNA of the CDR3 is TGTGCCAGCAGCCCGAACACCGGGGAGCTGTTTTTT. Its protein product is CASSPNTGELFF. The chain employs TRBV9 and TRBJ2-2; D is unresolved. Looked up from germline, CDR1 is SGDLS and CDR2 is YYNGEE. With 4 bases removed from V and 0 bases from J, the gap between germline ends came to 1 base. This CDR3 region has 12 residues. Full variable domain (remainder filled in from reference TRBV9 and TRBJ2-2): DSGVTQTPKHLITATGQRVTLRCSPRSGDLSVYWYQQSLDQGLQFLIQYYNGEERAKGNILERFSAQQFPDLHSELNLSSLELGDSALYFCASSPNTGELFFGEGSRLTVL.

This clone was seen only a few times. This chain joins TRBV5-4 and TRBJ2-7; TRBD2 matches 8 bases. With V trimmed by 4 bases and J by 3 bases, 3 bases remained unmatched. In germline, CDR1 is SGHNT, CDR2 YYREEE (reference sequence). The CDR3 extends over 13 amino acids. The CDR3 DNA reads as TGTGCCAGCAGCCGGAGCGGGGGCTACGAGCAGTACTTC. Translated: CASSRSGGYEQYF. Full variable domain (outside the CDR3, taken from reference TRBV5-4 and TRBJ2-7): ETGVTQSPTHLIKTRGQQVTLRCSSQSGHNTVSWYQQALGQGPQFIFQYYREEENGRGNFPPRFSGLQFPNYSSELNVNALELDDSALYLCASSRSGGYEQYFGPGTRLTVT.

CDR3 residues: CASSIGRGMAYEQYF. As DNA, the CDR3 is TGTGCCAGTAGTATCGGACGGGGCATGGCCTACGAGCAGTACTTC. This chain connects TRBV19 to TRBJ2-7, with D perhaps being TRBD1 or TRBD2 (5 bases each). V was pared by 3 bases and J by 2 bases, with 14 bases between. The germline CDR1 and CDR2 sequences are LNHDA and SQIVND (reference sequence). The CDR3 has 15 amino acids.

V and J are TRBV7-8 and TRBJ1-1, with D unclear. Between the trimmed V and J ends, which lost 3 bases and 0 bases, there was a span of 11 bases. There are 15 residues in the CDR3. Germline CDR1 and CDR2: SGHVS and FQNEAQ. In DNA form, the CDR3 reads TGTGCCAGCAGCTTCCCTTCGGGAGTGAACACTGAAGCTTTCTTT. It codes for CASSFPSGVNTEAFF. Supplemented by reference TRBV7-8 and TRBJ1-1, the full variable domain reads GAGVSQSPRYKVAKRGQDVALRCDPISGHVSLFWYQQALGQGPEFLTYFQNEAQLDKSGLPSDRFFAERPEGSVSTLKIQRTQQEDSAVYLCASSFPSGVNTEAFFGQGTRLTVV.

The CDR3 region has the DNA TGTGCCGCGACAGGGGGCGCGAATCAGCCCCAGCATTTT. It translates to CAATGGANQPQHF. V is TRBV6-5 and J is TRBJ1-5; TRBD1 matches 10 bases. Germline V gives CDR1 MNHEY, CDR2 SVGAGI. V was clipped by 11 bases and J by 4 bases; unmatched bases: 5. The CDR3 extends over 13 amino acids.

V gene TRBV4-1 combines with J gene TRBJ1-2; possible D gene TRBD1, 5 bases. The CDR3 is 16 amino acids. The V gene's germline CDR1 is MGHRA and CDR2 YSYEKL. V was cut by 0 bases and J by 8 bases, with 19 bases left in between. This chain's CDR3 is CASSQEELGLDRGYTF. Written as DNA, the CDR3 is TGCGCCAGCAGCCAAGAGGAACTGGGACTGGATCGCGGCTACACCTTC.

V is TRBV29-1 and J is TRBJ2-5; TRBD1 or TRBD2 may be the D gene (5 bases each). Germline V gene data show CDR1 as SQVTM and CDR2 as ANQGSEA. The CDR3 totals 12 residues. The V end was cut by 7 bases, the J end by 2 bases, with 11 bases between. CDR3 bases: TGCAGCGCGGGGCGATGGCAAGAGACCCAGTACTTC. This translates into CSAGRWQETQYF.

The J gene is TRBJ2-1, the V gene TRBV4-1; 10 nucleotides match TRBD2. The V gene end was trimmed by 3 bases and the J gene end by 9 bases; junction bases not matched to a gene: 5. The CDR3 runs 14 residues. Germline V gene lookup returns CDR1 MGHRA and CDR2 YSYEKL. The CDR3 nucleotides are TGCGCCAGCAGCCAGTCTAGCGGGAGTGTTGAGCAGTTCTTC. It specifies CASSQSSGSVEQFF.

The chain couples TRBV28 to TRBJ1-4; no clear D. Between the trimmed V and J ends, which lost 6 bases and 3 bases, there was a span of 11 bases. Germline-derived CDR1 and CDR2 are MDHEN and SYDVKM. This CDR3 is 14 amino acids long. DNA for the CDR3: TGTGCCAGCAGGAAAGGGAGATCTAATGAAAAACTGTTTTTT. Its protein is CASRKGRSNEKLFF. Full variable domain (rest looked up from reference TRBV28 and TRBJ1-4): DVKVTQSSRYLVKRTGEKVFLECVQDMDHENMFWYRQDPGLGLRLIYFSYDVKMKEKGDIPEGYSVSREKKERFSLILESASTNQTSMYLCASRKGRSNEKLFFGSGTQLSVL.

The chain uses TRBV10-3 and TRBJ1-6, with D possibly being TRBD1 (5 bases). Trimming stripped 2 bases from V and 6 bases from J, with 8 bases between. This CDR3 is 14 amino acids long. Germline values: CDR1 ENHRY, CDR2 SYGVKD. The CDR3, as DNA: TGTGCCATCAGTGAGGGGGGAAGTAATTCACCCCTCCACTTT. Its translation: CAISEGGSNSPLHF.

The rearrangement joins TRBV6-1 to TRBJ2-3, with D unresolved. V was pared by 1 base and J by 6 bases, with 8 bases between. The CDR3 consists of 13 residues. The germline V gene encodes CDR1 MNHNS and CDR2 SASEGT. The CDR3 reads CASSEEVSDTQYF. In nucleotides, the CDR3 is TGTGCCAGCAGTGAAGAGGTGAGCGATACGCAGTATTTT.

The chain recombines TRBV27 with TRBJ1-3, with 7 bases matching TRBD1. This CDR3 is 15 amino acids long. The germline gives CDR1 MNHEY, CDR2 SMNVEV (reference sequence). Germline trimming cut 5 bases from V and 8 bases from J; bases unmatched to any gene: 12. For the CDR3, the DNA is TGTGCCAGCAGTAACGTCCCGGGACAGCGGGACACCATATATTTT. This sequence encodes CASSNVPGQRDTIYF.

The V and J genes are TRBV18 and TRBJ1-2, with TRBD1 matching 8 bases. CDR3 length: 14 amino acids. Germline CDR1 is KGHSH and CDR2 is LQKENI. V lost 3 bases, J lost 8 bases, and 8 bases stayed unmatched. The CDR3 sequence is CASSPGQGPLGYTF. The CDR3 region has the DNA TGTGCCAGCTCACCCGGACAGGGCCCCCTCGGCTACACCTTC.

The V call is TRBV7-2, the J call TRBJ1-2; 8 bases are shared with TRBD1. The CDR3 loop spans 13 amino acids. Germline V gene lookup returns CDR1 SGHTA and CDR2 FQGNSA. V dropped 5 bases and J dropped 7; count of bases not matched to a gene: 6. CDR3 residues: CASSRGQGAGYTF. The CDR3 DNA sequence: TGTGCCAGCAGCCGCGGACAGGGTGCTGGCTACACCTTC.

This chain links TRBV7-9 with TRBJ1-2; D gene ambiguous. This CDR3 is 13 amino acids long. Germline V gene lookup returns CDR1 SEHNR and CDR2 FQNEAQ (reference sequence). The V end lost 3 bases, the J end lost 7 bases, and 12 bases lay between the germline ends. The CDR3, as DNA: TGTGCCAGCAGCTTGGACCGGACGGGTGGCTACACCTTC. Translation gives CASSLDRTGGYTF.

The gene calls are TRBV9 and TRBJ1-2; possible D gene TRBD1, 6 bases. The germline gives CDR1 SGDLS, CDR2 YYNGEE. CDR3 length: 15 residues. V was cut by 4 bases and J by 0 bases, with 13 bases left in between. CDR3 loop: CASSLTGIANYGYTF. The CDR3 bases are TGTGCCAGCAGCTTAACAGGGATTGCTAACTATGGCTACACCTTC.

The J gene is TRBJ2-1, the V gene TRBV5-1, with D uncertain. Looked up from germline, CDR1 is SGHRS and CDR2 is YFSETQ. The CDR3 has 13 residues. V was trimmed by 0 bases and J by 7 bases, leaving 8 bases between them. CDR3 sequence reads: CASSLVARNEQFF. The CDR3 bases are TGCGCCAGCAGCTTGGTTGCCCGGAATGAGCAGTTCTTC.

This sequence joins TRBV7-9 and TRBJ1-5; TRBD1 agrees at 10 bases. Losses at the gene ends were 4 bases for V and 4 bases for J; bases not matched to a gene: 1. The CDR3 runs 14 residues. Germline CDR1 and CDR2: SEHNR and FQNEAQ (reference sequence). This chain's CDR3 is CASSSGQGNQPQHF. The DNA of the CDR3 is TGTGCCAGCAGCTCGGGACAGGGGAATCAGCCCCAGCATTTT.

This clone was seen a single time. The chain is built from TRBV10-3 and TRBJ2-2, with 15 bases aligning to TRBD2. Germline lookup yields CDR1 ENHRY and CDR2 SYGVKD. The CDR3 extends over 18 amino acids. Trimming cost V 3 bases and J 6 bases; bases outside gene matches: 8. The DNA of the CDR3 is TGTGCCATCAGTGATTCGGGACTAGCGGGGGGCGCGGCCGGGGAGCTGTTTTTT. Amino acid sequence: CAISDSGLAGGAAGELFF.